This TCR beta chain was captured by sequencing in a study of regulatory T cells in long-lasting Graves disease. Findings and limits, study-wide: Authors noted too few samples as a limitation.

This clonotype was recorded once. Its antigen is still unknown. Described time point: newly diagnosed GD, antithyroid drugs for less than 3 months. PBMC RNA served as the TCR library source. Between the trimmed V and J ends, which lost 5 bases and 4 bases, there was a span of 17 bases. The CDR3 sequence is 15 residues long. Looked up from germline, CDR1 is MDHEN and CDR2 is SYDVKM. Building of the TCR beta libraries involved iRepertoire HTBI primers and Arm-PCR of CDR3 regions. Original data processing: In the combined samples, 62 TRBV and under 15 TRBJ segments were identified. TCRdb reprocessed the multiplex PCR reads via MiXCR and lists one record per CDR3 protein. These V and J calls are TCRdb output, not the study's own analysis. The data hold around 450,000 distinct CDR3 sequences, with about a sixth observed a single time. This same sample was also taken into another study, of T cells in Graves' hyperthyroidism and ophthalmopathy.

The chain couples TRBV28 to TRBJ2-5; D may be TRBD1 or TRBD2 (5 bases each). This sequence originates from a man aged 35-49 years with Graves disease. The sample was peripheral blood mononuclear cells (PBMCs), taken at new diagnosis, from a patient treated with antithyroid drugs. CDR3 coding DNA: TGTGCCAGCAGTCCCCCGGGGCCCGGCAGAGAGACCCAGTACTTC. Its protein product is CASSPPGPGRETQYF.